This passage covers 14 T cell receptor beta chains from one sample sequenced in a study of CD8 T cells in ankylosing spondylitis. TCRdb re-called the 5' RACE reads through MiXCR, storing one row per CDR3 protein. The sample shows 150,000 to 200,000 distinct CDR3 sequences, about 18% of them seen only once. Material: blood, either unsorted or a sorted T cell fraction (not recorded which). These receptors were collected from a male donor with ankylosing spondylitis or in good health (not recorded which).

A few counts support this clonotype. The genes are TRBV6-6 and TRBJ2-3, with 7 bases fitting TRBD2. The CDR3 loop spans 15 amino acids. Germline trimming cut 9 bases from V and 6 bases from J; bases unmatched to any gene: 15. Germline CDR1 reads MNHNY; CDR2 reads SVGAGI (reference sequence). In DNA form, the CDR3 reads TGTGCCAGTCGAGGAGGAGGGAGGGCCCTCGATACGCAGTATTTT. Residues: CASRGGGRALDTQYF.

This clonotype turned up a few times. The CDR3 region is CSAQATDTQYF. The CDR3 coding sequence is TGCAGTGCTCAGGCAACAGATACGCAGTATTTT. The chain employs TRBV20-1 and TRBJ2-3; no firm D call. The CDR3 totals 11 residues. The ends were cut back, 5 bases at V and 3 bases at J, with 6 bases in the middle. The germline gives CDR1 DFQATT, CDR2 SNEGSKA (reference sequence).

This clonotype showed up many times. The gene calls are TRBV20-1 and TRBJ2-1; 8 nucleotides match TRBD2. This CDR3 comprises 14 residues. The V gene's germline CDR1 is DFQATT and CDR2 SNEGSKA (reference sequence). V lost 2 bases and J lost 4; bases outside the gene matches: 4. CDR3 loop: CSARRVAGYNEQFF. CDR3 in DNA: TGCAGTGCTAGAAGGGTAGCGGGGTACAATGAGCAGTTCTTC.

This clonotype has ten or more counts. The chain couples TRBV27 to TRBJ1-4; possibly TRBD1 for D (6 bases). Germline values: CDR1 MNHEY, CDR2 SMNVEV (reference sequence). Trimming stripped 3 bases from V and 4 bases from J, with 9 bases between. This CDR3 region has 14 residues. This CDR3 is CASSFQGINEKLFF. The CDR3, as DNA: TGTGCCAGCAGTTTCCAGGGGATTAATGAAAAACTGTTTTTT.

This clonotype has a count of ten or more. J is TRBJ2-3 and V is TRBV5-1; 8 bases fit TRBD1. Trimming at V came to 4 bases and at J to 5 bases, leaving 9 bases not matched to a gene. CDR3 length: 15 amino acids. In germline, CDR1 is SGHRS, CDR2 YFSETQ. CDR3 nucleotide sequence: TGCGCCAGCAGCCTTACGGACAGGGCCATAGATACGCAGTATTTT. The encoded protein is CASSLTDRAIDTQYF.

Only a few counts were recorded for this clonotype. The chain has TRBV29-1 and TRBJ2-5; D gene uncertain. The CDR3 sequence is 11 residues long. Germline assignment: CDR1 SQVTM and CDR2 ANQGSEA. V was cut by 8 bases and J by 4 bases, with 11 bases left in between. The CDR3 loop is CSYRLGETQYF. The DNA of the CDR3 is TGCAGCTACCGGCTAGGAGAGACCCAGTACTTC.

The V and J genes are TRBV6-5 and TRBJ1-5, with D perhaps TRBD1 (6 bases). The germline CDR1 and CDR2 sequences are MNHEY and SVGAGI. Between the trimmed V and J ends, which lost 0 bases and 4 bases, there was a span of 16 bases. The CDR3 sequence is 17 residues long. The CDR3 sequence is CASSYSPPGVLNQPQHF. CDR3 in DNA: TGTGCCAGCAGTTACTCGCCCCCAGGGGTCCTAAATCAGCCCCAGCATTTT.

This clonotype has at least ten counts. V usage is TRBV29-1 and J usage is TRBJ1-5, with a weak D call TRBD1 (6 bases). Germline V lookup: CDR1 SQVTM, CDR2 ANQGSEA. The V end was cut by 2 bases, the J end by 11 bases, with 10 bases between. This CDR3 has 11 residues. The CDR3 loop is CSVETGAAQHF. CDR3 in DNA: TGCAGCGTTGAAACGGGGGCGGCCCAGCATTTT. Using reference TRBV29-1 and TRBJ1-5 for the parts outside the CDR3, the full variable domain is SAVISQKPSRDICQRGTSLTIQCQVDSQVTMMFWYRQQPGQSLTLIATANQGSEATYESGFVIDKFPISRPNLTFSTLTVSNMSPEDSSIYLCSVETGAAQHFGDGTRLSIL.

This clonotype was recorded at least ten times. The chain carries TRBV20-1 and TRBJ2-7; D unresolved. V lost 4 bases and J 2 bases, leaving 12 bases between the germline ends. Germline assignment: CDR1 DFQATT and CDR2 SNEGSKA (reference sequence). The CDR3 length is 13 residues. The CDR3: CSAKIWGTYEQYF. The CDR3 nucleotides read TGCAGTGCTAAGATTTGGGGTACCTACGAGCAGTACTTC.

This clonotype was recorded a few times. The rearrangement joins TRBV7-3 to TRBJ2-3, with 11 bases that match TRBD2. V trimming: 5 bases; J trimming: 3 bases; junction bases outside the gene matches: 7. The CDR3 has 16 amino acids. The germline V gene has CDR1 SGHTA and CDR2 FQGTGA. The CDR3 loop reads CASSPIAGGLTDTQYF. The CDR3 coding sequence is TGTGCCAGCAGCCCGATAGCGGGAGGGTTAACAGATACGCAGTATTTT.

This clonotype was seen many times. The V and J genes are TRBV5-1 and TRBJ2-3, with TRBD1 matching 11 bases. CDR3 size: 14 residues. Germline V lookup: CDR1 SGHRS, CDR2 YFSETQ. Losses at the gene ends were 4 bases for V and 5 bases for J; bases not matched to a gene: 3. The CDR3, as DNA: TGCGCCAGCAGCCTGGGACAGGGGGGAGATACGCAGTATTTT. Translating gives CASSLGQGGDTQYF. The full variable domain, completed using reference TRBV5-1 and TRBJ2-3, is KAGVTQTPRYLIKTRGQQVTLSCSPISGHRSVSWYQQTPGQGLQFLFEYFSETQRNKGNFPGRFSGRQFSNSRSEMNVSTLELGDSALYLCASSLGQGGDTQYFGPGTRLTVL.

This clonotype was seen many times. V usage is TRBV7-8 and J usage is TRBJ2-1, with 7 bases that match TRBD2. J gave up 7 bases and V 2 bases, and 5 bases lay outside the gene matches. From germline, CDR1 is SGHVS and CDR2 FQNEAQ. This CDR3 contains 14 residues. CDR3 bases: TGTGCCAGCAGCTTAAGAGGACTAGTGAATGAGCAGTTCTTC. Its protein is CASSLRGLVNEQFF.

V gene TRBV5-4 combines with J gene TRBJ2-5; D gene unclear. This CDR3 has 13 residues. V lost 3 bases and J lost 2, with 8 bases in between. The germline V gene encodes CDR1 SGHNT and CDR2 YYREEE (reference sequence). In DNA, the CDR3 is TGTGCCAGCAGCTCACGGCAACAAGAGACCCAGTACTTC. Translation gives CASSSRQQETQYF.

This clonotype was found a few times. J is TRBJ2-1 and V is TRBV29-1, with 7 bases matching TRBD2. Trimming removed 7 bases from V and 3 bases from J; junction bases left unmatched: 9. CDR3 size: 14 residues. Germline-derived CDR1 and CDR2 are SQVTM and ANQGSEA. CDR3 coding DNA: TGCAGCGCCGGCAGCGGGAACTACTACAATGAGCAGTTCTTC. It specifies CSAGSGNYYNEQFF.